A selection of T cell receptor beta chains follows, all from one sample in a study of blood T cell repertoires in COVID-19. Profiling relied on immunoSEQ multiplex PCR, and the TCRdb table lists in-frame clones only, not all of them. Found here are just over 250,000 clones, around 90% of them singletons; the top ten hold roughly 10%. The sample taken for sequencing was peripheral blood. The receptors originated from a woman aged 70-85 years with COVID-19, enrolled during active disease. CDR3s include the opening cysteine and the closing phenylalanine or tryptophan. Each record gives: V gene, J gene, D gene, clone size, CDR3 protein, CDR3 DNA. D genes are given only for firm matches. The size of a clone is reported for some rows only, either as once, few or many, or as a class for expanded clones.

TRBV9	TRBJ2-3	TRBD2	NA	CASSALSGGPVDTQYF	TGTGCCAGCAGCGCCTTATCGGGAGGGCCGGTAGATACGCAGTATTTT
TRBV14	TRBJ2-7	TRBD2	NA	CASSTRTSGSYEWRYEQYF	TGTGCCAGCAGCACAAGGACTAGCGGGAGTTATGAGTGGAGGTACGAGCAGTACTTC
TRBV13	TRBJ1-1	NA	NA	CASSLGPARGTEAFF	TGTGCCAGCAGCTTAGGGCCGGCCCGGGGCACTGAAGCTTTCTTT
TRBV27	TRBJ2-4	NA	NA	CASSTWRTGYGAKNIQYF	TGTGCCAGCAGTACTTGGCGTACAGGGTATGGAGCCAAAAACATTCAGTACTTC
TRBV19	TRBJ2-3	NA	NA	CASSATGTSFTQYF	TGTGCCAGTAGTGCCACCGGGACTTCGTTCACGCAGTATTTT
TRBV10-3	TRBJ2-3	TRBD2	NA	CASGMGRELTDTQYF	TGTGCCTCGGGGATGGGGCGGGAGTTAACAGATACGCAGTATTTT
TRBV28	TRBJ1-5	TRBD1	NA	CASSRTGVVSNQPQHF	TGTGCCAGCAGTCGAACAGGGGTGGTGAGCAATCAGCCCCAGCATTTT
TRBV7-2	TRBJ1-1	NA	NA	CASSPWAGGTEAFF	TGTGCCAGCAGCCCCTGGGCCGGGGGGACTGAAGCTTTCTTT
TRBV30	TRBJ1-3	TRBD1	NA	CAWRGQGASGNTIYF	TGTGCCTGGAGGGGACAGGGGGCATCGGGAAACACCATATATTTT
TRBV18	TRBJ1-4	NA	NA	CASSPGTGATNEKLFF	TGTGCCAGCTCACCGGGGACTGGCGCAACTAATGAAAAACTGTTTTTT
TRBV5-5	TRBJ1-1	NA	NA	CASSFTGKGSAFF	TGTGCCAGCAGCTTTACAGGGAAGGGTTCGGCTTTCTTT
TRBV7-3	TRBJ2-2	NA	NA	CASSLGPASAAGELFF	TGTGCCAGCAGCTTAGGTCCGGCTAGCGCGGCCGGGGAGCTGTTTTTT
TRBV6-6	TRBJ2-3	NA	NA	CASRIQGLENTQYF	TGTGCCAGCAGGATACAGGGCCTCGAGAATACGCAGTATTTT
TRBV19	TRBJ2-5	NA	NA	CASRLGANQETQYF	TGTGCCAGTAGATTAGGAGCTAACCAAGAGACCCAGTACTTC
TRBV19	TRBJ2-7	TRBD2	NA	CASRGLAGVPGEQYF	TGTGCCAGTAGGGGACTAGCGGGAGTACCAGGCGAGCAGTACTTC
TRBV3-1/TRBV3-2	TRBJ1-5	NA	NA	CASSQDTGDNQPQHF	TGTGCCAGCAGCCAAGATACTGGAGACAATCAGCCCCAGCATTTT
TRBV4-3	TRBJ2-3	NA	NA	CASRQARSTDTQYF	TGCGCCAGCAGACAGGCACGTAGCACAGATACGCAGTATTTT
TRBV28	TRBJ1-5	NA	NA	CASTQTGQPYLNQPQHF	TGTGCCAGCACCCAAACCGGACAGCCCTACCTCAATCAGCCCCAGCATTTT
TRBV5-1	TRBJ2-5	NA	NA	CASSLRSSNREETQYF	TGCGCCAGCAGCTTGAGGTCTAGTAATCGGGAAGAGACCCAGTACTTC
TRBV19	TRBJ1-4	TRBD1	once	CASSPGTGFEKLFF	TGTGCCAGTAGTCCCGGGACAGGGTTTGAAAAACTGTTTTTT
TRBV29-1	TRBJ1-1	TRBD1	NA	CSARQGQAFF	TGCAGCGCACGACAGGGGCAAGCTTTCTTT
TRBV15	TRBJ2-1	NA	NA	CATSVRVAGLTDEQFF	TGTGCCACCAGCGTACGGGTCGCGGGATTAACCGATGAGCAGTTCTTC
TRBV27	TRBJ2-7	TRBD1	NA	CASSSDRGNYEQYF	TGTGCCAGCAGCTCGGACAGGGGTAACTACGAGCAGTACTTC
TRBV3-1/TRBV3-2	TRBJ2-3	NA	NA	CASSPGMGEAPIDGTQYF	TGTGCCAGCAGCCCCGGGATGGGGGAGGCCCCCATCGATGGTACGCAGTATTTT
TRBV2	TRBJ1-5	NA	NA	CASRDRSSNQPQHF	TGTGCCAGCCGCGACAGGTCAAGCAATCAGCCCCAGCATTTT
TRBV28	TRBJ2-2	NA	NA	CASSPWQNGELFF	TGTGCCAGCAGTCCGTGGCAGAACGGGGAGCTGTTTTTT
TRBV6-5	TRBJ1-1	NA	once	CASIPRAGEAFF	TGTGCCAGCATCCCCAGGGCTGGTGAAGCTTTCTTT
TRBV7-9	TRBJ2-5	NA	NA	CASSLRGTREETQYF	TGTGCCAGCAGCTTACGGGGTACAAGGGAAGAGACCCAGTACTTC
TRBV9	TRBJ1-3	NA	NA	CASSVTQFGNTIYF	TGTGCCAGCAGCGTCACACAGTTTGGAAACACCATATATTTT
TRBV5-1	TRBJ1-6	NA	NA	CASSRGSGPGDDVPLHF	TGCGCCAGCAGCCGGGGTTCGGGTCCAGGGGACGATGTTCCCCTCCACTTT
TRBV12-3/TRBV12-4	TRBJ2-3	NA	NA	CASNRAADTQYF	TGTGCCAGCAATCGAGCGGCCGATACGCAGTATTTT
TRBV5-5	TRBJ2-7	NA	NA	CASSLVGGSYEQYF	TGTGCCAGCAGCTTGGTGGGGGGATCCTACGAGCAGTACTTC
TRBV7-3	TRBJ2-2	TRBD2	once	CASSPQGLAGESGELFF	TGTGCCAGCAGCCCCCAGGGACTAGCGGGAGAGAGCGGGGAGCTGTTTTTT
TRBV27	TRBJ1-5	NA	NA	CASGSSRAINQPQHF	TGTGCCAGCGGATCATCCAGGGCTATCAATCAGCCCCAGCATTTT
TRBV9	TRBJ1-1	NA	NA	CASSPRDRGWTEAFF	TGTGCCAGCAGCCCCAGAGATAGGGGGTGGACTGAAGCTTTCTTT
TRBV4-1	TRBJ1-5	NA	NA	CASSQDYSGSNQPQHF	TGCGCCAGCAGCCAAGATTATTCGGGGAGCAATCAGCCCCAGCATTTT
TRBV7-2	TRBJ1-3	NA	NA	CASSLWAVRNTIYF	TGTGCCAGCAGCTTATGGGCAGTCAGGAACACCATATATTTT
TRBV5-4	TRBJ2-5	TRBD1	NA	CASRPTGASMETQYF	TGTGCCAGCAGGCCTACAGGGGCATCTATGGAGACCCAGTACTTC
TRBV4-3	TRBJ2-6	TRBD2	NA	CASSQDAGVGANVLTF	TGCGCCAGCAGCCAAGACGCGGGGGTTGGGGCCAACGTCCTGACTTTC
TRBV5-1	TRBJ2-2	NA	NA	CASSQADRNQNTGELFF	TGCGCCAGCAGCCAGGCCGACAGGAACCAAAACACCGGGGAGCTGTTTTTT
TRBV4-1	TRBJ1-5	TRBD1	NA	CASSQPGAGGTQPQHF	TGCGCCAGCAGCCAGCCAGGGGCAGGGGGCACTCAGCCCCAGCATTTT
TRBV7-3	TRBJ1-1	NA	NA	CASSLSRGMNTEAFF	TGTGCCAGCAGCTTAAGTCGGGGGATGAACACTGAAGCTTTCTTT
TRBV7-3	TRBJ2-1	TRBD2	NA	CASSLISGLVSNEQFF	TGTGCCAGCAGCTTAATTTCGGGACTAGTTTCCAATGAGCAGTTCTTC
TRBV6-2/TRBV6-3	TRBJ2-1	TRBD2	NA	CASSPGTSLNEQFF	TGTGCCAGCAGCCCCGGGACTAGTCTCAATGAGCAGTTCTTC
TRBV4-3	TRBJ1-2	TRBD1	NA	CASSQVSTGGNYGYTF	TGCGCCAGCAGCCAAGTGAGCACAGGGGGGAATTATGGCTACACCTTC
TRBV5-1	TRBJ2-3	TRBD2	NA	CASTHGGSVDTQYF	TGCGCCAGCACCCATGGCGGGAGCGTAGATACGCAGTATTTT
TRBV30	TRBJ2-7	NA	NA	CAWTGVNYEQYF	TGTGCCTGGACAGGGGTGAACTACGAGCAGTACTTC